One sample yielded the 23 T cell receptor beta chains listed below, sequenced in a study of shared clonotypes between healthy human individuals (dated by TCRdb to about 2020). Libraries were built with the immunoSEQ multiplex PCR assay. Drawn from immuneACCESS, this table holds only the in-frame rearrangements with V and J called that TCRdb kept. Clones are partly lost; checked studies trace under half to an unresolved V gene and leave the rest unexplained. This sample is represented by roughly 500,000 clones; 90% to 96% of them were singletons. Of the sample, approximately 0.06% falls within the top ten clones. Specimen: naive CD4+ T cells sorted from blood. The sample's cell subset or site label, in plain terms: CD45RA+ positively selected. All receptors derive from a woman between 25 and 40 years old in good health.

The genes are TRBV7-3 and TRBJ2-5, with 13 positions matching TRBD2. Per the germline V gene, CDR1 is SGHTA and CDR2 is FQGTGA. With 3 bases clipped from V and 2 bases from J, the junction kept 3 bases outside the gene matches. This CDR3 region has 16 residues. The CDR3 nucleotides are TGTGCCAGCAGCTTCGGACTAGCGGGAGATCAAGAGACCCAGTACTTC. It is translated as CASSFGLAGDQETQYF. The whole variable domain, filled in from reference TRBV7-3 and TRBJ2-5, reads GAGVSQTPSNKVTEKGKYVELRCDPISGHTALYWYRQSLGQGPEFLIYFQGTGAADDSGLPNDRFFAVRPEGSVSTLKIQRTERGDSAVYLCASSFGLAGDQETQYFGPGTRLLVL.

This clone appeared once. This chain uses TRBV7-9 with TRBJ2-7; TRBD1 might be the D (6 bases). Germline V lookup: CDR1 SEHNR, CDR2 FQNEAQ (reference sequence). Between the trimmed V and J ends, which lost 2 bases and 1 base, there was a span of 12 bases. The CDR3 runs to 15 residues. CDR3 nucleotides: TGTGCCAGCAGCTTAAAGGCAGGGGTGTCCTACGAGCAGTACTTC. Its translation is CASSLKAGVSYEQYF.

This chain connects TRBV27 to TRBJ2-7, with a tentative D call TRBD1 (6 bases). The CDR3 is 16 residues long. Trimming removed 6 bases at V and 4 bases at J, with 22 bases between. In germline, CDR1 is MNHEY, CDR2 SMNVEV (reference sequence). Here the CDR3 DNA reads TGTGCCAGCAGATCAACAGGGACCGCGCTCCCATACGAGCAGTACTTC. Residues: CASRSTGTALPYEQYF.

The V and J genes are TRBV6-6 and TRBJ2-7; D is uncertain. The length of the CDR3 is 11 residues. Trimming stripped 10 bases from V and 2 bases from J, with 9 bases between. CDR1 MNHNY and CDR2 SVGAGI come from the germline V gene (reference sequence). CDR3 nucleotides: TGTGCCACCGCGACGGCCTACGAGCAGTACTTC. This sequence encodes CATATAYEQYF.

The chain employs TRBV19 and TRBJ2-4; D unresolved. From germline, CDR1 is LNHDA and CDR2 SQIVND (reference sequence). Trimming removed 4 bases from V and 5 bases from J, with 12 bases in between. This CDR3 is 14 amino acids long. The CDR3 region has the DNA TGTGCCAGTAGTACTTTCCAACGGGAAAACATTCAGTACTTC. Its protein product is CASSTFQRENIQYF.

V is TRBV18 and J is TRBJ1-1; D remains ambiguous. The CDR3 runs to 17 residues. Germline V lookup: CDR1 KGHSH, CDR2 LQKENI. The V end lost 4 bases, the J end lost 0 bases, and 18 bases lay between the germline ends. The CDR3 loop is CASSHSGTLHLNTEAFF. DNA of the CDR3: TGTGCCAGCTCACATTCCGGAACTCTACACTTGAACACTGAAGCTTTCTTT.

This chain joins TRBV28 and TRBJ1-1, with D hard to call. The CDR3 contains 14 residues. Germline assignment: CDR1 MDHEN and CDR2 SYDVKM. The V end lost 5 bases, the J end lost 3 bases, and 13 bases lay between the germline ends. The CDR3 region has the DNA TGTGCCAGCAGTCCGGCACAAGACTACACTGAAGCTTTCTTT. Its protein is CASSPAQDYTEAFF.

The genes are TRBV11-2 and TRBJ1-2; no firm D call. V dropped 5 bases and J dropped 7 bases, with 26 bases sitting between them. Germline V CDR1 and CDR2: SGHAT, FQNNGV. This CDR3 is built from 17 residues. The CDR3 coding sequence is TGTGCCAGCAGCCGTGGCTACGTTTCTAGTTCAGTTGGTGGCTACACCTTC. It is translated as CASSRGYVSSSVGGYTF.

The gene calls are TRBV28 and TRBJ2-7; TRBD1 matches 10 bases. CDR1 and CDR2 from the germline V gene are MDHEN and SYDVKM. The CDR3 is made up of 18 amino acids. The V and J ends lost 5 bases and 2 bases, in that order; junction bases with no gene match: 15. CDR3 region: CASSDLTLRTGGAYEQYF. CDR3 DNA: TGTGCCAGCAGTGACCTTACCCTCCGGACAGGGGGAGCCTACGAGCAGTACTTC.

The V call is TRBV27, the J call TRBJ1-1; D perhaps matches TRBD1 (5 bases). With 5 bases removed from V and 1 base from J, the gap between germline ends came to 11 bases. Germline V gene sequence: CDR1 MNHEY, CDR2 SMNVEV (reference sequence). The CDR3 contains 14 residues. In DNA, the CDR3 is TGTGCCAGCAGTAAGTTTGGGGCGAACACTGAAGCTTTCTTT. Amino acid sequence: CASSKFGANTEAFF.

This clone was seen a single time. J is TRBJ1-2 and V is TRBV5-1, with D perhaps matching TRBD1 (5 bases). Between the trimmed V and J ends, which lost 3 bases and 7 bases, there was a span of 13 bases. This CDR3 region has 13 residues. The germline gives CDR1 SGHRS, CDR2 YFSETQ. The CDR3 loop reads CASSSDISSGYTF. Here the CDR3 DNA reads TGCGCCAGCAGCTCGGACATTAGTAGTGGCTACACCTTC.

J is TRBJ2-6 and V is TRBV5-1; tentatively, D is TRBD2 (5 bases). CDR3 size: 16 residues. The V gene's germline CDR1 is SGHRS and CDR2 YFSETQ. V lost 4 bases to trimming and J lost 0 bases, with 11 bases between them. The DNA for the CDR3 is TGCGCCAGCAGCCTAGCCTTGGGCTCTGGGGCCAACGTCCTGACTTTC. This codes for CASSLALGSGANVLTF.

The J gene is TRBJ1-3, the V gene TRBV28; D is unresolved. Germline loops: CDR1 MDHEN, CDR2 SYDVKM. The CDR3 totals 11 residues. V was clipped by 2 bases and J by 6 bases, with 2 bases between them. In DNA form, the CDR3 reads TGTGCCAGCAGTTTAAAAAACACCATATATTTT. Amino acids: CASSLKNTIYF.

The V and J genes are TRBV5-6 and TRBJ2-3, with 10 positions matching TRBD2. With V trimmed by 4 bases and J by 3 bases, 5 bases remained unmatched. In germline, CDR1 is SGHDT, CDR2 YYEEEE. The CDR3 runs 15 residues. CDR3 region: CASSPQTSGTDTQYF. For the CDR3, the DNA is TGTGCCAGCAGCCCCCAGACTAGCGGGACAGATACGCAGTATTTT.

The genes are TRBV7-9 and TRBJ2-4; 8 bases are a match to TRBD2. There are 11 residues in the CDR3. Germline V gene lookup returns CDR1 SEHNR and CDR2 FQNEAQ (reference sequence). V shed 5 bases and J 13 bases; nucleotides not matched to a gene: 4. CDR3 in amino acids: CASSPGTRQYF. The CDR3 coding sequence is TGTGCCAGCAGCCCTGGGACTAGGCAGTACTTC. Complete variable domain (other parts from reference TRBV7-9 and TRBJ2-4): DTGVSQNPRHKITKRGQNVTFRCDPISEHNRLYWYRQTLGQGPEFLTYFQNEAQLEKSRLLSDRFSAERPKGSFSTLEIQRTEQGDSAMYLCASSPGTRQYFGAGTRLSVL.

The chain couples TRBV19 to TRBJ2-7; D gene uncertain. From germline, CDR1 is LNHDA and CDR2 SQIVND (reference sequence). The V and J ends lost 5 bases and 1 base respectively, with 6 bases between them. CDR3 size: 12 residues. The DNA for the CDR3 is TGTGCCAGTAGTCCCGGGTCCTACGAGCAGTACTTC. It translates to CASSPGSYEQYF.

The chain couples TRBV9 to TRBJ1-1; D is undetermined. V was trimmed by 0 bases and J by 0 bases, leaving 9 bases between them. Germline-derived CDR1 and CDR2 are SGDLS and YYNGEE. The CDR3 sequence is 15 residues long. CDR3 nucleotide sequence: TGTGCCAGCAGCGTAGTGGTGGAAATGAACACTGAAGCTTTCTTT. It codes for CASSVVVEMNTEAFF.

This clone was seen just once. The chain carries TRBV6-1 and TRBJ2-3, with D tentatively TRBD1 (6 bases). Germline-derived CDR1 and CDR2 are MNHNS and SASEGT. CDR3 size: 14 residues. CDR3 DNA sequence: TGTGCGACTCAGCGGACAGCTAGCACAGATACGCAGTATTTT. Encoded protein: CATQRTASTDTQYF.

This chain links TRBV7-9 with TRBJ2-6; 7 nucleotides align to TRBD1. V lost 7 bases and J lost 1; bases outside the gene matches: 7. The germline gives CDR1 SEHNR, CDR2 FQNEAQ (reference sequence). The CDR3 is made up of 16 amino acids. The chain's CDR3 is CASTQGVSSGANVLTF. For the CDR3, the DNA is TGTGCCAGCACCCAGGGGGTTAGTTCTGGGGCCAACGTCCTGACTTTC.

J is TRBJ2-5 and V is TRBV27; a weak D match, TRBD2 (6 bases). The CDR3 has 13 amino acids. The germline V and J ends were trimmed by 6 bases and 6 bases, with 14 bases remaining between them. Germline V gene sequence: CDR1 MNHEY, CDR2 SMNVEV (reference sequence). This chain's CDR3 is CASRAGTGQTQYF. CDR3 coding DNA: TGTGCCAGCAGGGCGGGGACTGGGCAGACCCAGTACTTC.

The J gene is TRBJ1-2, the V gene TRBV28; D unresolved. The CDR3 spans 14 residues. Trimming shortened V by 7 bases and J by 3 bases, and 15 bases separated the two germline ends. The germline V gene has CDR1 MDHEN and CDR2 SYDVKM. The CDR3 sequence: CASKLFATDYGYTF. For the CDR3, the DNA is TGTGCCAGCAAGCTGTTCGCGACGGACTATGGCTACACCTTC.

The V gene is TRBV6-1, the J gene TRBJ1-2; the D is unclear. This CDR3 contains 12 residues. Germline values: CDR1 MNHNS, CDR2 SASEGT. V was pared by 5 bases and J by 3 bases, with 7 bases between. CDR3 nucleotide sequence: TGTGCCAGCAGTCGGACGGACTATGGCTACACCTTC. This sequence encodes CASSRTDYGYTF.

The genes are TRBV23-1 and TRBJ2-1, with no clear D. TRBV23-1 belongs to the ORF category, with a function that is uncertain. Trimming stripped 4 bases from V and 3 bases from J, with 7 bases between. The CDR3 sequence is 13 residues long. CDR3 loop: CASSREVYNEQFF. CDR3 bases: TGCGCCAGCAGTCGTGAGGTCTACAATGAGCAGTTCTTC.